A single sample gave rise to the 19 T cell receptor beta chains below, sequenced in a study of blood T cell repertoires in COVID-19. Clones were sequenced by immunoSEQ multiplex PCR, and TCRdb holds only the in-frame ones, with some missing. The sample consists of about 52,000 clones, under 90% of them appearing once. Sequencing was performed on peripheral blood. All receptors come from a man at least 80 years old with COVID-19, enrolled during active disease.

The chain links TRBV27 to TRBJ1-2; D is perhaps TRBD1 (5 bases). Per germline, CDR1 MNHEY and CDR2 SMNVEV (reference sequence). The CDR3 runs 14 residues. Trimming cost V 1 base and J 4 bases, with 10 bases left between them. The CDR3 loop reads CASSLFRGGYGYTF. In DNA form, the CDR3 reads TGTGCCAGCAGTTTATTTAGGGGAGGCTATGGCTACACCTTC.

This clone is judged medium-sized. CDR3 loop: CASSQEGGTSGGARDEQFF. The CDR3, as DNA: TGCGCCAGCAGCCAAGAAGGTGGGACTAGCGGGGGGGCTCGAGATGAGCAGTTCTTC. The J gene is TRBJ2-1, the V gene TRBV4-1; TRBD2 matches at 16 bases. The V and J ends lost 0 bases and 8 bases, in that order; junction bases with no gene match: 10. The CDR3 has 19 amino acids. Germline CDR1 MGHRA, CDR2 YSYEKL.

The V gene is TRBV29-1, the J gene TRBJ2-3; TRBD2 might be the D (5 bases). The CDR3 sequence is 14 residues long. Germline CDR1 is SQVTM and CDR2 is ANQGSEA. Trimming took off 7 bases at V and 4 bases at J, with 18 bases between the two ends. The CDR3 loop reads CSALLLGTPDTQYF. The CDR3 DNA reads TGCAGCGCTCTCTTACTAGGTACCCCAGATACGCAGTATTTT.

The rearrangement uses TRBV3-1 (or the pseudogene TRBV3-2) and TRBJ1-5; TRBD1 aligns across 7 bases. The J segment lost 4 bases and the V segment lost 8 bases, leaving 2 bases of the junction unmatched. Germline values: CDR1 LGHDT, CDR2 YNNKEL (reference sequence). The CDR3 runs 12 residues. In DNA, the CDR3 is TGTGCCAGCGGGACAGCAAATCAGCCCCAGCATTTT. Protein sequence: CASGTANQPQHF.

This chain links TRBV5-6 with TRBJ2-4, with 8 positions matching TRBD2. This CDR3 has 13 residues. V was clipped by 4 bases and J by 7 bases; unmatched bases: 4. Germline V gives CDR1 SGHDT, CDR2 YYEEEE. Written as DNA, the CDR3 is TGTGCCAGCAGCGCCGGGACTAGTAACATTCAGTACTTC. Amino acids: CASSAGTSNIQYF.

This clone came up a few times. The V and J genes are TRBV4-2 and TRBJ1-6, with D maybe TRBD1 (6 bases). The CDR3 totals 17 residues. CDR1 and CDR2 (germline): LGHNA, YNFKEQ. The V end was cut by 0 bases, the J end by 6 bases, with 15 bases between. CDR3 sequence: CASSQDVGAISNSPLHF. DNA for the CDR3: TGTGCCAGCAGCCAAGATGTGGGGGCTATAAGTAATTCACCCCTCCACTTT.

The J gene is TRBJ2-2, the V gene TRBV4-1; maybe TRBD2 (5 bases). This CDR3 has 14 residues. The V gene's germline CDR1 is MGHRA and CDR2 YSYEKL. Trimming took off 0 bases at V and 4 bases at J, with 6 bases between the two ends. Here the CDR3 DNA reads TGCGCCAGCAGCCAAGATCGGGGCACCGGGGAGCTGTTTTTT. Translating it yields CASSQDRGTGELFF.

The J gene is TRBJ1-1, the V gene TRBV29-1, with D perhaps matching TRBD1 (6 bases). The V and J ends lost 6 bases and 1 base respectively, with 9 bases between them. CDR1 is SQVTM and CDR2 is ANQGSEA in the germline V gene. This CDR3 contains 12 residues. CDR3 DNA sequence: TGCAGCGTCCTGGGACAGAACACTGAAGCTTTCTTT. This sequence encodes CSVLGQNTEAFF. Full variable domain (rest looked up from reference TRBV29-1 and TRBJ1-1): SAVISQKPSRDICQRGTSLTIQCQVDSQVTMMFWYRQQPGQSLTLIATANQGSEATYESGFVIDKFPISRPNLTFSTLTVSNMSPEDSSIYLCSVLGQNTEAFFGQGTRLTVV.

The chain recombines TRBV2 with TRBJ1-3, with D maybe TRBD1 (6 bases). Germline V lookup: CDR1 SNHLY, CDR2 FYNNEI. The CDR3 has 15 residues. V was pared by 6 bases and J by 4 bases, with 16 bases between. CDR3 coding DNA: TGTGCCAGCAGCCAAGGGGGGGTGCGAGGAAACACCATATATTTT. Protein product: CASSQGGVRGNTIYF. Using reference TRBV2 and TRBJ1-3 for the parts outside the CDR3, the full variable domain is EPEVTQTPSHQVTQMGQEVILRCVPISNHLYFYWYRQILGQKVEFLVSFYNNEISEKSEIFDDQFSVERPDGSNFTLKIRSTKLEDSAMYFCASSQGGVRGNTIYFGEGSWLTVV.

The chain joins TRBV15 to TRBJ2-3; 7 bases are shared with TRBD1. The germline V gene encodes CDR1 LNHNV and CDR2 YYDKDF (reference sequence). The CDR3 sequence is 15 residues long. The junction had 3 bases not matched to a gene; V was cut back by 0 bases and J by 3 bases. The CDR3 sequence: CATSREDRDTDTQYF. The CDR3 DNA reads TGTGCCACCAGCAGAGAAGACAGGGATACAGATACGCAGTATTTT.

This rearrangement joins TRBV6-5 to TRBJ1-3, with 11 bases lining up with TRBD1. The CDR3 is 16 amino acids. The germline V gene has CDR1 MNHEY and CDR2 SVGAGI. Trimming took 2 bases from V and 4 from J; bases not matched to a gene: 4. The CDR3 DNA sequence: TGTGCCAGCAGTTACCGAGGACAGGGGGCAGGAAACACCATATATTTT. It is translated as CASSYRGQGAGNTIYF.

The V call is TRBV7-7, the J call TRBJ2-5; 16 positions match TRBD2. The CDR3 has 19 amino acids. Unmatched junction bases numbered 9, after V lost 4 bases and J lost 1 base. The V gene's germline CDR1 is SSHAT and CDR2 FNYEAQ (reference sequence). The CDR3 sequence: CASSSRGLAGGTAQETQYF. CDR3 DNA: TGTGCCAGCAGCTCCCGGGGACTAGCGGGAGGGACTGCCCAAGAGACCCAGTACTTC.

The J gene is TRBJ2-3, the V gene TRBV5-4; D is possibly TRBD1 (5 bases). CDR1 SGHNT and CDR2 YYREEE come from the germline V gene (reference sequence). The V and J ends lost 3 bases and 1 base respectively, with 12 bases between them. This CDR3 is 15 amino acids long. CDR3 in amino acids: CASSWQGKGTDTQYF. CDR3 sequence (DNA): TGTGCCAGCAGCTGGCAGGGAAAGGGCACAGATACGCAGTATTTT.

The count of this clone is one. The CDR3 DNA reads as TGTGCCTGGAGGACCGGACAGGACTATGGCTACACCTTC. Translation gives CAWRTGQDYGYTF. The V call is TRBV30, the J call TRBJ1-2, with 7 bases fitting TRBD1. The CDR3 has 13 amino acids. The V gene end was trimmed by 3 bases and the J gene end by 3 bases; junction bases not matched to a gene: 4. Germline loops: CDR1 GTSNPN, CDR2 SVGIG (reference sequence).

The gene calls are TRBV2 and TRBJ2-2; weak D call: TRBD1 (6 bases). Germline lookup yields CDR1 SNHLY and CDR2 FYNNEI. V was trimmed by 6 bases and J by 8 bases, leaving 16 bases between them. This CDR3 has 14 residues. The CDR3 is CASSRGQNPGELFF. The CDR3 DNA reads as TGTGCCAGCAGCAGAGGACAGAACCCAGGGGAGCTGTTTTTT.

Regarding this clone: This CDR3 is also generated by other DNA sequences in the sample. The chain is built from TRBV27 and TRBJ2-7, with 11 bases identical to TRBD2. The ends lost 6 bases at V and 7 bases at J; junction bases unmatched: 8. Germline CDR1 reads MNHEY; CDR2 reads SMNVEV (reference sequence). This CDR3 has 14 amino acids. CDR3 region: CASSPLAGGREQYV. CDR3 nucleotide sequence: TGTGCCAGCAGCCCTCTAGCGGGAGGACGTGAGCAGTACGTC.

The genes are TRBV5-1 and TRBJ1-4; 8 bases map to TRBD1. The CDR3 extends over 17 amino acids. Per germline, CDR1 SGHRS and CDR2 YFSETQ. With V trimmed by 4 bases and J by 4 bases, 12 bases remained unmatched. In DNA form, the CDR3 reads TGCGCCAGCAGCCCCGACAGGGGTCGGCAAAGTAATGAAAAACTGTTTTTT. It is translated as CASSPDRGRQSNEKLFF.

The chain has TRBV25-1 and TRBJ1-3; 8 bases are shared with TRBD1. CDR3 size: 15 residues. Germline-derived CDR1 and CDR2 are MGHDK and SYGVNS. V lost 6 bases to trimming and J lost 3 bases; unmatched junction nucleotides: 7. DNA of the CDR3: TGTGCCAGCAGAGATACAGGGGGGAGTGGAAACACCATATATTTT. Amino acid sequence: CASRDTGGSGNTIYF.

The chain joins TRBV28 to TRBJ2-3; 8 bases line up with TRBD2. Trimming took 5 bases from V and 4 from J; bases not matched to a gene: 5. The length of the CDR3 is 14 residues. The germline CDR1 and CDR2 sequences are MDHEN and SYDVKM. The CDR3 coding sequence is TGTGCCAGCAGTCGAGCGGGGGAGGCAGATACGCAGTATTTT. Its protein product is CASSRAGEADTQYF. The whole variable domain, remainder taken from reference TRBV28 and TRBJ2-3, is DVKVTQSSRYLVKRTGEKVFLECVQDMDHENMFWYRQDPGLGLRLIYFSYDVKMKEKGDIPEGYSVSREKKERFSLILESASTNQTSMYLCASSRAGEADTQYFGPGTRLTVL.